The sample holds a few counts of the clone carrying this T cell receptor (beta chain). Antigen unknown. Study results and caveats: Larger-cohort validation covered only one TCR beta V-J rearrangement. Tumor-infiltrating Treg TCR alpha and beta sequences overlapped most with tumor naive CD4+ T cells, then blood naive.

Full-length variable regions came from constant-region reverse primers plus semi-nested Nested Universal Primer A PCR. TCRdb fed the 5' RACE reads into MiXCR, producing one record per CDR3 protein. Among about 64,000 distinct CDR3 sequences listed, around a fifth were seen once. V lost 2 bases, J lost 1 base, and 6 bases stayed unmatched. The CDR3 spans 17 residues. Germline V gene lookup returns CDR1 SGHDT and CDR2 YYEEEE. Memory CD4+ T cells were sorted as CD4+CD45RO+CD25- cells. Sequenced sample: memory CD4+ T cells sorted from a lymph node. Subset denoted: memory CD4+ T cells, CD4+CD45RO+CD25-. V is TRBV5-6 and J is TRBJ2-3; 11 bases match TRBD2. The sequence was collected from a female donor with breast cancer. The DNA for the CDR3 is TGTGCCAGCAGCTTCCTAGCGGGAGGTCCAGGCACAGATACGCAGTATTTT. Its translation: CASSFLAGGPGTDTQYF.